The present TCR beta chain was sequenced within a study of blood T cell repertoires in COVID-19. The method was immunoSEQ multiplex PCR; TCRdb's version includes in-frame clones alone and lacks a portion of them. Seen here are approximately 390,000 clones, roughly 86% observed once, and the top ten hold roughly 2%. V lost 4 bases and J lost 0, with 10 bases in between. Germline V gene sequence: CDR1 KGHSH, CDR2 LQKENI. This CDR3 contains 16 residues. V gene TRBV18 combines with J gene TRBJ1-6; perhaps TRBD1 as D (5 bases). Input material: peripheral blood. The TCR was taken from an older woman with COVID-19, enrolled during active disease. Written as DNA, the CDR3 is TGTGCCAGCTCACAGGACATTTTCTCCTATAATTCACCCCTCCACTTT. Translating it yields CASSQDIFSYNSPLHF. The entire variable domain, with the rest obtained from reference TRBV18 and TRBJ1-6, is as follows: NAGVMQNPRHLVRRRGQEARLRCSPMKGHSHVYWYRQLPEEGLKFMVYLQKENIIDESGMPKERFSAEFPKEGPSILRIQQVVRGDSAAYFCASSQDIFSYNSPLHFGNGTRLTVT.